A selection of T cell receptor beta chains follows, all from one sample in a study of cytotoxic CD8 clonotypes in ibrutinib-treated CLL. Measured with immunoSEQ multiplex PCR; TCRdb has only the in-frame clones, and not every one. The repertoire holds 100,000 or so clones, with 45% to 65% as singletons. The sample was PBMCs, taken after 24 months of ibrutinib treatment. The receptors were sampled from a human donor with chronic lymphocytic leukemia. The CDR3 runs from the conserved cysteine through the conserved F or W. The D gene is left open where the match is weak. Rows may omit the clone size; those that give it use once, few, many or a size class.

V gene	clone size	CDR3 length	J gene	D gene	CDR3 protein	CDR3 DNA
TRBV5-1	NA	15	TRBJ2-7	NA	CASSLYAGHSYEQYF	TGCGCCAGCAGCTTGTACGCGGGACACTCCTACGAGCAGTACTTC
TRBV9	NA	16	TRBJ2-5	TRBD2	CASSLAGASGPETQYF	TGTGCCAGCAGTCTAGCGGGGGCAAGCGGTCCAGAGACCCAGTACTTC
TRBV30	NA	13	TRBJ2-2	NA	CARGPGPAGELFF	TGTGCCCGGGGTCCAGGGCCGGCCGGGGAGCTGTTTTTT
TRBV27	NA	16	TRBJ1-6	NA	CASTRVLGSYNSPLHF	TGTGCCAGCACCAGAGTCTTAGGCTCCTATAATTCACCCCTCCACTTT
TRBV18	NA	16	TRBJ2-3	NA	CASSPPGTLNTDTQYF	TGTGCCAGCTCACCACCCGGGACGCTGAACACAGATACGCAGTATTTT
TRBV30	NA	11	TRBJ1-2	TRBD1	CALRTGAGYTF	TGTGCTCTCCGGACAGGTGCTGGCTACACCTTC
TRBV7-2	NA	13	TRBJ1-5	NA	CASSLVEDQPQHF	TGTGCCAGCAGCCTGGTAGAGGATCAGCCCCAGCATTTT
TRBV30	NA	15	TRBJ1-1	TRBD1	CAWSVTGGLNTEAFF	TGTGCCTGGAGTGTGACAGGGGGGTTGAACACTGAAGCTTTCTTT
TRBV19	NA	14	TRBJ2-3	NA	CASSIVGLTDTQYF	TGTGCCAGTAGTATAGTTGGGTTAACAGATACGCAGTATTTT
TRBV20-1	few	11	TRBJ1-1	NA	CSAVDSTEAFF	TGCAGTGCTGTAGACAGTACTGAAGCTTTCTTT
TRBV30	NA	12	TRBJ1-2	NA	CAWSVVLSGYTF	TGTGCCTGGAGTGTGGTTTTGTCCGGCTACACCTTC
TRBV7-2	NA	14	TRBJ1-1	NA	CASSLAGGNTEAFF	TGTGCCAGCAGCTTAGCCGGCGGTAACACTGAAGCTTTCTTT
TRBV6-1	many	13	TRBJ1-1	NA	CASSEGAQTEAFF	TGTGCCAGCAGTGAGGGGGCGCAAACTGAAGCTTTCTTT
TRBV18	NA	13	TRBJ1-1	NA	CASSPRVNTEAFF	TGTGCCAGCTCACCCAGAGTGAACACTGAAGCTTTCTTT
TRBV29-1	NA	12	TRBJ1-2	TRBD1	CSGRSYRGGYTF	TGCAGCGGTCGGAGTTACAGGGGAGGCTACACCTTC
TRBV7-9	NA	13	TRBJ1-2	NA	CASSAGKGYGYTF	TGTGCCAGCAGCGCAGGCAAGGGGTATGGCTACACCTTC
TRBV29-1	few	15	TRBJ1-2	TRBD1	CSVESLGQGFGGYTF	TGCAGCGTTGAATCTTTGGGACAGGGTTTTGGAGGCTACACCTTC
TRBV18	NA	13	TRBJ1-6	NA	CASSEGQGSPLHF	TGTGCCAGCTCCGAGGGGCAGGGTTCACCCCTCCACTTT
TRBV5-1	NA	16	TRBJ1-3	NA	CASSLASPEGGNTIYF	TGCGCCAGCAGCTTGGCTTCCCCCGAGGGCGGAAACACCATATATTTT
TRBV30	few	14	TRBJ1-2	NA	CAWTSGDRSYGYTF	TGTGCCTGGACCTCTGGAGACAGGTCCTATGGCTACACCTTC
TRBV30	few	15	TRBJ2-3	NA	CAWSSSTGRTDTQYF	TGTGCCTGGAGCTCTTCTACAGGGAGGACAGATACGCAGTATTTT
TRBV5-1	NA	16	TRBJ2-7	NA	CASSLARDGRSYEQYF	TGCGCCAGCAGCTTGGCCCGGGACGGGCGCTCCTACGAGCAGTACTTC
TRBV6-6	NA	12	TRBJ2-3	TRBD1	CASSYQGQGLYF	TGTGCCAGCAGTTACCAAGGACAGGGTCTGTATTTT
TRBV28	NA	14	TRBJ2-1	NA	CASRPASSYNEQFF	TGTGCCAGCAGACCGGCGAGCTCCTACAATGAGCAGTTCTTC
TRBV30	NA	13	TRBJ1-3	NA	CAWEGISGNTIYF	TGTGCCTGGGAAGGAATCTCTGGAAACACCATATATTTT
TRBV30	NA	12	TRBJ2-7	TRBD1	CAWTGQRYEQYF	TGTGCCTGGACGGGACAGCGCTACGAGCAGTACTTC